Following are 2 T cell receptor beta chains from one sample sequenced in a study of cytomegalovirus exposure and HLA in healthy donors. Both 60 Vbeta primers and 13 Jbeta primers went into the PCR. Generated by immunoSEQ multiplex PCR, the TCRdb table keeps only in-frame clones and is missing some. In the table there are roughly 110,000 clones, approximately 74% of which are singletons. The material sequenced was PBMCs. These receptors all come from a woman between 40 and 50 years old in good health and CMV-seropositive.

This clone was observed a few times. The chain links TRBV30 to TRBJ2-2; 9 nucleotides align to TRBD1. This CDR3 has 16 residues. Germline lookup yields CDR1 GTSNPN and CDR2 SVGIG (reference sequence). The V and J ends lost 3 bases and 5 bases, in that order; junction bases with no gene match: 10. CDR3 residues: CAWRRGIGQGTGELFF. The CDR3 DNA is TGTGCCTGGAGGAGAGGAATTGGACAGGGGACCGGGGAGCTGTTTTTT. Based on the CDR3 plus reference TRBV30 and TRBJ2-2, the full variable domain is SQTIHQWPATLVQPVGSPLSLECTVEGTSNPNLYWYRQAAGRGLQLLFYSVGIGQISSEVPQNLSASRPQDRQFILSSKKLLLSDSGFYLCAWRRGIGQGTGELFFGEGSRLTVL.

The chain joins TRBV25-1 to TRBJ2-3; TRBD2 might be the D (6 bases). CDR1 is MGHDK and CDR2 is SYGVNS in the germline V gene. The CDR3 has 18 amino acids. Trimming left V 2 bases short and J 6 bases short, with 24 bases between. The CDR3 is CASSENWGNSGHSDTQYF. In DNA, the CDR3 is TGTGCCAGCAGTGAAAATTGGGGAAATAGCGGTCACTCCGATACGCAGTATTTT.